Below are 5 T cell receptor beta chains sequenced from a single sample in a study of metastatic and nonmetastatic thyroid tumors. TCRdb re-analyzed the PCR reads through MiXCR. Of about 69,000 clones in the sample, 11% to 15% are singletons; the top ten hold around 7%. Each patient came to thyroid surgery without any prior treatment (of any kind). The sample taken for sequencing was blood. These TCRs come from a male donor with papillary thyroid cancer or a benign thyroid nodule (not recorded which). Some clones in this sample may be carry-over from other donors' samples.

This clone was seen repeatedly, ten times or more. The gene calls are TRBV20-1 and TRBJ2-1, with D unclear. The CDR3 runs 14 residues. From germline, CDR1 is DFQATT and CDR2 SNEGSKA (reference sequence). Trimming removed 6 bases at V and 4 bases at J, with 16 bases between. The CDR3 protein is CSAHRAAIYNEQFF. The CDR3 DNA sequence: TGCAGTGCCCATAGGGCAGCGATATACAATGAGCAGTTCTTC.

This clone was detected ten times or more. The J gene is TRBJ1-6, the V gene TRBV3-1; D gene ambiguous. Germline assignment: CDR1 LGHDT and CDR2 YNNKEL (reference sequence). V lost 1 base and J lost 3, with 7 bases in between. CDR3 size: 15 residues. The CDR3 spells CASSQGPSYNSPLHF. CDR3 sequence (DNA): TGTGCCAGCAGCCAAGGTCCCAGCTATAATTCACCCCTCCACTTT.

Worth noting for this clone: One junction end does not reproduce the germline sequence, and a read error may be involved. The chain couples TRBV6-6 to TRBJ1-1; D is possibly TRBD1 (6 bases). The CDR3 extends over 16 amino acids. Germline lookup yields CDR1 MNHNY and CDR2 SVGAGI (reference sequence). The CDR3 here is CTSSYSPTGSNTEALF. For the CDR3, the DNA is TGTACCAGCAGTTACTCCCCCACAGGGTCGAACACTGAAGCTTTATTT.

This CDR3 reads CASSLGQGFSYEQYF. The CDR3 DNA is TGCGCCAGCAGCTTGGGACAGGGTTTCTCCTACGAGCAGTACTTC. The chain uses TRBV5-1 and TRBJ2-7, with TRBD1 matching 7 bases. After removal of 0 bases from V and 0 bases from J, the junction contained 3 bases not matched to a gene. The CDR3 consists of 15 residues. Germline V gene lookup returns CDR1 SGHRS and CDR2 YFSETQ.

Remarks on this clone: This may be a read error, as it is one base from a much larger clone. The sample holds other DNA sequences that translate to the same CDR3. V is TRBV29-1 and J is TRBJ1-1; perhaps TRBD1 as D (6 bases). V was clipped by 6 bases and J by 5 bases, with 13 bases between them. The V gene's germline CDR1 is SQVTM and CDR2 ANQGSEA. This CDR3 region has 12 residues. The CDR3 nucleotides are TGCAGCGTGGCAAGGGGGTCGACTGAAGCTTTCTTT. Its protein is CSVARGSTEAFF.